These 16 T cell receptor beta chains were all obtained from the same sample, sequenced in a study of T cell repertoires in cytomegalovirus infection. TCRdb independently ran MiXCR on the reads; one entry per CDR3 protein. The sample records 400,000 to 600,000 distinct CDR3 sequences, roughly 42% being singletons. The antigens these receptors bind are not known. The sample was cultured PBMCs, taken from culture after CMV antigen stimulation. The receptor set was obtained from a human donor in good health (CMV status not recorded). Some clones in this sample may be carry-over from other donors' samples.

CDR3 sequence reads: CASTSRYGTSHEQYF. CDR3 bases: TGTGCCAGCACCTCGCGATACGGGACTTCCCACGAGCAGTACTTC. V is TRBV6-2 or TRBV6-3 and J is TRBJ2-7; a possible D gene is TRBD2 (6 bases). Germline V gives CDR1 MNHEY, CDR2 SVGEGT. V dropped 7 bases and J dropped 5 bases, with 21 bases sitting between them. CDR3 length: 15 residues.

The chain has TRBV4-1 and TRBJ2-1; 9 bases align to TRBD1. J was trimmed by 2 bases and V by 0 bases; bases with no gene match: 8. The CDR3 extends over 18 amino acids. Germline V CDR1 and CDR2: MGHRA, YSYEKL. The CDR3 coding sequence is TGCGCCAGCAGCCAAGATCGAGTGGGACAGGGTCCCTACAATGAGCAGTTCTTC. Its translation is CASSQDRVGQGPYNEQFF.

This rearrangement joins TRBV12-3 or TRBV12-4 to TRBJ1-3; D uncertain. The V end lost 5 bases, the J end lost 0 bases, and 11 bases lay between the germline ends. The CDR3 extends over 15 amino acids. CDR3 loop: CASSRAAISGNTIYF. CDR3 coding DNA: TGTGCCAGCAGTAGGGCCGCAATCTCTGGAAACACCATATATTTT.

The chain carries TRBV7-2 and TRBJ2-7; D not resolved. Germline CDR1 SGHTA, CDR2 FQGNSA. V was clipped by 4 bases and J by 4 bases, with 17 bases between them. The CDR3 loop spans 15 amino acids. The CDR3 bases are TGTGCCAGCAGCTCAAAGGGCCTAGACCCGTACGAGCAGTACTTC. It codes for CASSSKGLDPYEQYF.

This chain links TRBV6-6 with TRBJ1-5, with 8 bases identical to TRBD1. Germline V gene data show CDR1 as MNHNY and CDR2 as SVGAGI (reference sequence). The CDR3 consists of 15 residues. The V segment lost 7 bases and the J segment 4 bases; nucleotides outside the gene matches: 9. CDR3 protein: CASILDRAENQPQHF. The CDR3, as DNA: TGTGCCAGCATCTTGGACAGGGCCGAGAATCAGCCCCAGCATTTT.

Many counts were recorded for this clonotype. The rearrangement uses TRBV7-9 and TRBJ2-1, with D tentatively TRBD1 (6 bases). The CDR3 is 14 residues long. The germline CDR1 and CDR2 sequences are SEHNR and FQNEAQ (reference sequence). V was trimmed by 3 bases and J by 4 bases, leaving 10 bases between them. CDR3 amino acids: CASSFRGAYNEQFF. As DNA, the CDR3 is TGTGCCAGCAGCTTCAGGGGAGCATACAATGAGCAGTTCTTC.

The table lists this clonotype with a few counts. The chain has TRBV11-3 and TRBJ2-1; 7 positions match TRBD2. The CDR3 covers 14 residues. V lost 3 bases, J lost 4 bases, and 3 bases stayed unmatched. In germline, CDR1 is SGHNT, CDR2 YENEEA. CDR3 residues: CASSFEGGYNEQFF. Written as DNA, the CDR3 is TGTGCCAGCAGCTTCGAGGGAGGGTACAATGAGCAGTTCTTC. Together with reference TRBV11-3 and TRBJ2-1, the CDR3 gives the full variable domain: EAGVVQSPRYKIIEKKQPVAFWCNPISGHNTLYWYLQNLGQGPELLIRYENEEAVDDSQLPKDRFSAERLKGVDSTLKIQPAELGDSAVYLCASSFEGGYNEQFFGPGTRLTVL.

For the CDR3, the DNA is TGTGCCAGCAGCTTAGGTGATAGCCGAGAGGATGGCTACACCTTC. Amino acid sequence: CASSLGDSREDGYTF. This chain joins TRBV7-2 and TRBJ1-2; D is uncertain. The CDR3 extends over 15 amino acids. CDR1 and CDR2 from the germline V gene are SGHTA and FQGNSA. Trimming cost V 1 base and J 6 bases, with 15 bases left between them.

This chain connects TRBV2 to TRBJ2-3, with D possibly being TRBD1 or TRBD2 (5 bases each). The CDR3 has 13 residues. Per germline, CDR1 SNHLY and CDR2 FYNNEI. The V and J ends lost 7 bases and 4 bases respectively, with 12 bases between them. The CDR3 coding sequence is TGTGCCAGCAAGTGGGACGGAGCAGATACGCAGTATTTT. It is translated as CASKWDGADTQYF.

This clonotype was detected only a few times. The V gene is TRBV20-1, the J gene TRBJ2-3; TRBD2 matches at 12 bases. CDR3 length: 16 residues. With V trimmed by 1 base and J by 6 bases, 8 bases remained unmatched. Germline V gives CDR1 DFQATT, CDR2 SNEGSKA (reference sequence). The CDR3 here is CSARGRLAGVWDTQYF. CDR3 coding DNA: TGCAGTGCTAGAGGTAGACTAGCGGGAGTTTGGGATACGCAGTATTTT.

The chain uses TRBV18 and TRBJ2-2; no definite D call. This CDR3 region has 11 residues. The germline CDR1 and CDR2 sequences are KGHSH and LQKENI. V was cut by 2 bases and J by 6 bases, with 1 base left in between. The CDR3: CASSPAGELFF. The CDR3 bases are TGTGCCAGCTCACCAGCCGGGGAGCTGTTTTTT.

The rearrangement uses TRBV19 and TRBJ1-1, with 10 bases matching TRBD1. V was pared by 8 bases and J by 1 base, with 1 base of the junction left unmatched. The germline CDR1 and CDR2 sequences are LNHDA and SQIVND (reference sequence). This CDR3 is 13 amino acids long. The CDR3 protein is CASGTGANTEAFF. In DNA, the CDR3 is TGTGCCAGTGGGACAGGGGCGAACACTGAAGCTTTCTTT.

The CDR3 coding sequence is TGTGCCAGCAGCTTCTCAGGGACAGGGGAGCAGTTCTTC. This gives the protein CASSFSGTGEQFF. V is TRBV11-2 and J is TRBJ2-1, with 9 bases that match TRBD1. Germline values: CDR1 SGHAT, CDR2 FQNNGV. This CDR3 is built from 13 residues. V lost 3 bases, J lost 10 bases, and 4 bases stayed unmatched.

As DNA, the CDR3 is TGTGCCAGCAGTTACGCGTCCATTTCACCCCTCCACTTT. Translated, it gives CASSYASISPLHF. This rearrangement joins TRBV27 to TRBJ1-6, with no clear D. The CDR3 loop spans 13 amino acids. Germline CDR1 is MNHEY and CDR2 is SMNVEV (reference sequence). V shed 4 bases and J shed 9 bases, with 10 bases lying between them.

V and J are TRBV6-1 and TRBJ1-6; tentative D call: TRBD1 (5 bases). The length of the CDR3 is 13 residues. Trimming left V 10 bases short and J 7 bases short, with 14 bases between. Looked up from germline, CDR1 is MNHNS and CDR2 is SASEGT. CDR3 in DNA: TGTGCCATCTGCGACAGACGGAATTCACCCCTCCACTTT. Protein: CAICDRRNSPLHF.

There are a few counts of this clonotype. The chain couples TRBV2 to TRBJ2-5, with D hard to call. The germline V gene has CDR1 SNHLY and CDR2 FYNNEI. V lost 6 bases and J lost 4, with 15 bases in between. This CDR3 is built from 14 residues. As DNA, the CDR3 is TGTGCCAGCAGGGATGCGCCAGATGGAGAGACCCAGTACTTC. Translating it yields CASRDAPDGETQYF.